This T cell receptor beta chain was identified in a study of cytomegalovirus exposure and HLA in healthy donors (TCRdb year 2017). With respect to the entire study: An earlier analysis of some 600 of the donors reported 276 Gb of sequence data and 95 million to 140 million unique TCR beta sequences obtained from about 170 million T cells. Roughly 300 gigabases of sequencing data and about 92 million unique TCR sequences made up an early release that covered fewer than 650 HLA-typed donors. Of the 300 to 450 genotyped donors, 81% fell in the genetic ancestry cluster associated with self-reported Caucasian donors. The study aimed to test whether cataloging public T cell receptors could reveal signatures of past pathogen exposure. The study profiled the T cell repertoires of under 700 subjects by immunosequencing and related them to cytomegalovirus serostatus. Besides the first cohort of 550 to 750 subjects, a separate validation cohort made up of 90 to 150 different subjects was used. The study combined high-throughput TCR immunosequencing, statistical association of individual TCRs with disease status, and machine learning to predict cytomegalovirus infection status. A later analysis re-analyzed previously published TCR beta repertoires from several hundred donors and added high-resolution HLA genotyping to study TCR occurrence patterns. In the later analysis, no new phenotypic data were used to find candidate immune exposures; instead, reliance was placed on TCR beta sequences and their occurrence across donors. In an earlier analysis of roughly 580 of the donors, high-throughput TCR beta sequencing was used to judge whether each TCR beta V gene segment behaved as functional or pseudogenic. Donor age, sex, ethnicity and CMV serostatus were compiled together with the repertoire data. A later genetic analysis took genome-wide SNP genotypes for about 65% of the 666 donors and used that subset as a discovery cohort. Every discovery cohort repertoire had been produced on one sequencing platform. Class I and class II HLA loci were covered by the typing at four-digit resolution. The number of typed donors differed by locus: roughly 620-630 for A, B, C, DRB1 and DQB1; about 520 for DQA1; around 610 for DPA1; and some 430 for DPB1. Four to six DR-DQ haplotypes were handled as single units for association and clustering, since linkage in the cohort was strong. On average, roughly 240,000 unique TCR beta nucleotide sequences were sequenced per donor among several hundred genotyped donors of the cohort, with roughly 19% of those sequences being non-productive.

Trimming at the junction amounts to 2 bases on V and 4 bases on J, and the germline ends lie 9 bases apart. The germline V gene yields KGHSH for CDR1 and LQKENI for CDR2. From the cysteine up to the phenylalanine, the CDR3 has a length of 13 residues. The read is trimmed to its CDR3 DNA, 39 bases read in frame from base 1. The cohort was made up of under 800 healthy bone marrow donors. Cohort members were all nominally healthy when sampled, although unrecorded immune exposures were likely present. Of the 666 cohort members, 250 to 300 had positive CMV serostatus and approximately 400 had negative CMV serostatus, and CMV serostatus was not recorded for the donor. Every donor gave a peripheral blood sample, and the peripheral blood mononuclear cells from that sample were used for TCR beta sequencing. The Qiagen DNeasy Blood Extraction Kit was used to extract genomic DNA from the blood cell samples.

Libraries were built with the immunoSEQ multiplex PCR assay. The multiplex PCR relied on a mix of 60 forward primers for TCR Vbeta segments and 13 reverse primers for TCR Jbeta segments. A multiplex PCR assay on genomic DNA amplified the CDR3 region of rearranged TCR beta genes. Amplified TCR beta libraries were sequenced as 87-base-pair reads on the Illumina HiSeq System. On the study's bioinformatics: In a later analysis, approximately 74 million unique TCR beta chains were counted across the 650 to 750 repertoires, and roughly 10 million of these chains were shared by at least two donors. To remove PCR and sequencing errors, raw reads were error-corrected and collapsed into unique sequences using a nearest-neighbor algorithm that merged closely related sequences. Alignment of CDR3 sequences to IMGT reference sequences was used to assign V, D and J gene segments. Each retained sequence needed at least a six-nucleotide match to both a V gene segment and a J gene segment. Rearrangements were called productive when the CDR3 lacked stop codons and stayed in frame with V and J; all others were non-productive. Following IMGT convention, CDR3 was defined as the stretch from the second conserved V-encoded cysteine up to the conserved J-encoded phenylalanine. In an earlier analysis of approximately 590 of the donors, sequences lacking an unambiguous match to a single V gene segment were excluded. In an earlier analysis of almost 600 of the donors, a V segment was called functional when productive rearrangements were above 56.7%, and segregating when the standard deviation between donors exceeded 5%. A statistical classification framework was built for diagnosing cytomegalovirus status from the catalog of TCR beta chain sequences. In a later analysis, TCR nucleotide sequences were compared against IMGT/GENE-DB human TR gene sequences so that V and J genes could be assigned. In a later analysis, CDR3 sequences and most-parsimonious VDJ recombination scenarios were assigned using the TCRdist pipeline. A later analysis defined each TCR beta chain by its CDR3 amino acid sequence plus V-gene family, and excluded reads lacking a unique V-gene family. As a way to deal with suspected cross-contamination and a sequencing artifact, a later analysis dropped hundreds of nucleotide sequences that were highly shared and had low generation probability. In a later analysis, a clonal expansion index was calculated for each public chain from normalized within-repertoire ranks of inferred template counts. In a later analysis, generation probabilities were computed with a VDJ recombination model fitted to out-of-frame rearrangements, and the resulting probabilities were checked against IGoR. In a later analysis, TCR-TCR, TCR-HLA and TCR-CMV co-occurrence was scored with hypergeometric tests, and a repertoire-size bias correction was applied to TCR pairs. In a later analysis, false discovery rates were estimated by permuting HLA or CMV assignments 20 times. A later analysis grouped co-occurring TCRs with DBSCAN, adding TCRdist sequence similarity when clustering within HLA-allele-positive subsets. Repertoires with fewer than 30,000 or more than 120,000 public chains were left out of co-occurrence clustering, as were about 5 repertoires with anomalous nucleotide sharing. TCRdb limited this immuneACCESS table to in-frame rearrangements with V and J called. A share of clones is missing; checked studies link under half to unresolved V genes, and the rest is unexplained. The D gene and trimming were derived from the DNA, and the V and J assignments and clone size from that table. The sample contains about 140,000 clones, 73% of them found a single time. About 15% of the sample is taken by the ten largest.

General study outcomes and caveats: A later genetic analysis associated a missense DCLRE1C variant with V-gene and J-gene trimming of TCR beta chains, and an independent cohort replicated the association. An earlier analysis of approximately 570 of the donors showed that most TCR beta V segments appeared in productive rearrangements either about 87% or about 30% of the time, which broadly matched IMGT annotations. The presence/absence analyses assumed that sequencing depth was roughly uniform across donors, and that assumption may not be true. Several of the top co-occurrence clusters appeared to be linked to parvovirus B19, influenza, CMV and Epstein-Barr virus, according to a later analysis. Only TCR beta chains were sequenced in this cohort, and the absence of alpha or paired-chain data limited detectable features. The only immune exposure information available for the cohort was CMV serostatus. HLA typing was unavailable for some donors at each locus, so association tests used only the typed subset. A further reported finding was that TCR beta sequences accurately predicted the HLA-A and HLA-B alleles for most subjects in the first cohort. In a later analysis, HLA-associated TCR beta chains showed more clonal expansion and lower generation probabilities than non-associated chains that were equally common. A group of highly shared sequence variants was considered likely to be a technical artifact of the sequencing pipeline. Linkage disequilibrium might explain the correlated functional status among segregating V segments, but an unknown experimental factor could not be ruled out. In both the original and validation cohorts, the classifier was reported to diagnose cytomegalovirus status with high specificity and sensitivity. Because counts were too low, roughly 16 rarely observed V segments, including chromosome 9 orphons, were left out of the earlier analysis of 500 to 650 of the donors. In vitro tests confirmed that a few of the cytomegalovirus-associated TCR beta chains recognize cytomegalovirus antigens. According to a later genetic analysis, donors in an Asian-associated ancestry cluster had fewer N-insertions in productive TCRs than the approximately 630-donor mean. The 87-base-pair reads could not distinguish some IMGT-functional V segments, including TRBV6-2 and TRBV6-3, so those segments were excluded. A total of 164 TCR beta chains were listed by the study as associated with cytomegalovirus. According to the authors, the approach could potentially be generalized to other disease states and immunological phenotypes. In a later analysis, most CMV-associated TCR beta chains were found to appear HLA-restricted, with HLA associations seemingly driven largely by CMV exposure. A later analysis associated some 17,000 TCR beta sequences with specific HLA alleles at a false discovery rate of 0.05. In a later analysis, TCR association rates were found to vary across HLA loci, with the most associated TCRs seen for DRB1 alleles and the fewest for HLA-C alleles. Most TCR sequences were seen in very few donors, while some public TCRs were found in many individuals. When HLA alleles, especially DR and DQ, strongly co-occurred, attributing TCR associations to individual alleles was difficult.

Concerning this clone itself: Its specific antigen is unknown. Per-nucleotide qualities are absent, and no much larger clonotype sits a single base away.

Here the chain combines TRBV18 and TRBJ2-7, and possibly TRBD1, on 5 matching bases. The sample consisted of PBMCs. The clonotype comes from a human donor in good health. The CDR3 protein is CASSPSGQYEQYF. Here is the DNA: TGTGCCAGCTCACCATCAGGGCAATACGAGCAGTACTTC.